The 27 T cell receptor beta chains presented below share a single source sample, sequenced in a study of CD8 T cells in ankylosing spondylitis. From the 5' RACE reads, TCRdb called clonotypes with MiXCR, one entry per CDR3 protein. The table shows more than 150,000 distinct CDR3 sequences, with 11% occurring only once. Source material: blood, either unsorted or a sorted T cell fraction (not recorded which). These receptors came from a male donor with ankylosing spondylitis or in good health (not recorded which).

This clonotype was recorded many times. This chain joins TRBV5-1 and TRBJ2-5, with D uncertain. Germline lookup yields CDR1 SGHRS and CDR2 YFSETQ. This CDR3 contains 14 residues. The V end was cut by 0 bases, the J end by 0 bases, with 6 bases between. The CDR3 region has the DNA TGCGCCAGCAGCTTGGGGACGGACCAAGAGACCCAGTACTTC. Translated: CASSLGTDQETQYF.

About this clonotype itself: This could be a read error, since a much larger clone is one nucleotide away. The rearrangement joins TRBV5-1 to TRBJ2-1; unclear D gene. Germline CDR1 SGHRS, CDR2 YFSETQ. This CDR3 has 15 residues. CDR3: CTSSSDGFSYNEQFF. The CDR3 region has the DNA TGCACCAGCAGCTCGGACGGATTCTCCTACAATGAGCAGTTCTTC.

The table lists this clonotype with many counts. The chain recombines TRBV28 with TRBJ1-6; 8 nucleotides line up with TRBD1. Trimming removed 7 bases from V and 10 bases from J; junction bases left unmatched: 9. From germline, CDR1 is MDHEN and CDR2 SYDVKM. The CDR3 consists of 14 residues. CDR3: CASTQDRARSPLHF. In DNA, the CDR3 is TGTGCCAGCACCCAGGACAGGGCACGGTCACCCCTCCACTTT.

The gene calls are TRBV18 and TRBJ2-2; D remains unclear. The V end lost 6 bases, the J end lost 1 base, and 9 bases lay between the germline ends. The germline V gene encodes CDR1 KGHSH and CDR2 LQKENI. This CDR3 spans 14 amino acids. CDR3 bases: TGTGCCAGCTCTCCCTTTAGGAACACCGGGGAGCTGTTTTTT. Translated, it gives CASSPFRNTGELFF.

This clonotype was detected a few times. This rearrangement joins TRBV25-1 to TRBJ1-1; the match to TRBD1 covers 8 bases. The CDR3 length is 16 residues. Germline CDR1 MGHDK, CDR2 SYGVNS. Trimming removed 3 bases from V and 3 bases from J; junction bases left unmatched: 9. As DNA, the CDR3 is TGTGCCAGCAGTGACCGGACAGGGCGGCGGGACACTGAAGCTTTCTTT. Translated, it gives CASSDRTGRRDTEAFF.

This clonotype was detected many times. The chain uses TRBV3-1 and TRBJ2-3; D remains unclear. The germline V and J ends were trimmed by 1 base and 6 bases, with 5 bases remaining between them. The CDR3 covers 12 residues. CDR1 and CDR2 (germline): LGHDT, YNNKEL (reference sequence). CDR3 region: CASSQVGDTQYF. The CDR3, as DNA: TGTGCCAGCAGCCAAGTTGGGGATACGCAGTATTTT.

In its sample, this clonotype was seen many times. The chain is built from TRBV7-8 and TRBJ2-3, with TRBD2 matching over 7 bases. V lost 1 base to trimming and J lost 4 bases; unmatched junction nucleotides: 2. The CDR3 is 14 amino acids. Germline V gene sequence: CDR1 SGHVS, CDR2 FQNEAQ. CDR3 sequence (DNA): TGTGCCAGCAGCTTAGGGGGGAGGGCAGATACGCAGTATTTT. The encoded protein is CASSLGGRADTQYF.

This clonotype was recorded at least ten times. This chain links TRBV29-1 with TRBJ2-1, with 10 bases fitting TRBD2. V gave up 5 bases and J gave up 0 bases; unmatched junction bases: 16. CDR1 and CDR2 (germline): SQVTM, ANQGSEA. This CDR3 has 19 amino acids. The CDR3 here is CSVIGRVGLAVLSYNEQFF. The CDR3 region has the DNA TGCAGCGTTATTGGGAGGGTAGGACTAGCGGTACTCTCCTACAATGAGCAGTTCTTC.

The V gene is TRBV7-2, the J gene TRBJ1-1; possible D gene TRBD1, 5 bases. CDR3 size: 13 residues. Trimming removed 8 bases at V and 1 base at J, with 11 bases between. Germline V lookup: CDR1 SGHTA, CDR2 FQGNSA. CDR3: CASRSGPNTEAFF. Written as DNA, the CDR3 is TGTGCCAGCCGCTCGGGACCGAACACTGAAGCTTTCTTT.

The rearrangement links TRBV14 to TRBJ2-3, with 12 positions matching TRBD2. The CDR3 covers 15 residues. Germline assignment: CDR1 SGHDN and CDR2 FVKESK. V was pared by 6 bases and J by 8 bases, with 9 bases of the junction left unmatched. The CDR3: CASSRLAGAGATQYF. The CDR3 nucleotides read TGTGCCAGCAGTCGACTAGCGGGGGCCGGCGCTACGCAGTATTTT. The full variable domain, with the rest looked up from reference TRBV14 and TRBJ2-3, is EAGVTQFPSHSVIEKGQTVTLRCDPISGHDNLYWYRRVMGKEIKFLLHFVKESKQDESGMPNNRFLAERTGGTYSTLKVQPAELEDSGVYFCASSRLAGAGATQYFGPGTRLTVL.

The rearrangement links TRBV29-1 to TRBJ1-3; D is perhaps TRBD1 (5 bases). Germline V CDR1 and CDR2: SQVTM, ANQGSEA. Deletions cut 3 bases from V and 1 base from J, with 10 bases between. This CDR3 comprises 14 residues. DNA for the CDR3: TGCAGCGTTGATACGGGGCCATCTGGAAACACCATATATTTT. The encoded protein is CSVDTGPSGNTIYF.

This clonotype showed up many times. The chain combines TRBV5-1 with TRBJ1-1; D remains unclear. Germline values: CDR1 SGHRS, CDR2 YFSETQ. V lost 0 bases, J lost 6 bases, and 12 bases lay in between. The CDR3 consists of 14 residues. CDR3 amino acids: CASSLGRRLAEAFF. The CDR3 DNA sequence: TGCGCCAGCAGCTTGGGCCGGCGTTTGGCTGAAGCTTTCTTT.

In its sample, this clonotype was seen many times. The V call is TRBV10-3, the J call TRBJ2-3; no firm D call. Germline loops: CDR1 ENHRY, CDR2 SYGVKD. Deletions cut 4 bases from V and 3 bases from J, with 8 bases between. This CDR3 is 13 amino acids long. The CDR3 is CAISVEITDTQYF. The CDR3 coding sequence is TGTGCCATCAGTGTAGAGATTACAGATACGCAGTATTTT.

This clonotype has ten or more counts. The V gene is TRBV12-3 or TRBV12-4, the J gene TRBJ1-1; a weak D match, TRBD1 (5 bases). V lost 1 base and J lost 5, with 11 bases in between. The CDR3 is made up of 14 amino acids. CDR3 residues: CASSLVAGGTEAFF. In DNA, the CDR3 is TGTGCCAGCAGTTTAGTAGCGGGGGGGACTGAAGCTTTCTTT.

This clonotype has ten or more counts. This chain joins TRBV29-1 and TRBJ1-1; perhaps TRBD1 as D (6 bases). CDR1 and CDR2 from the germline V gene are SQVTM and ANQGSEA. The length of the CDR3 is 15 residues. Trimming took 7 bases from V and 1 from J, leaving 19 bases between them. The chain's CDR3 is CSAGGASARNTEAFF. CDR3 bases: TGCAGCGCCGGGGGGGCTAGTGCTAGGAACACTGAAGCTTTCTTT. Full variable domain (missing parts from reference TRBV29-1 and TRBJ1-1): SAVISQKPSRDICQRGTSLTIQCQVDSQVTMMFWYRQQPGQSLTLIATANQGSEATYESGFVIDKFPISRPNLTFSTLTVSNMSPEDSSIYLCSAGGASARNTEAFFGQGTRLTVV.

The chain uses TRBV4-1 and TRBJ1-2; unclear D gene. Trimming took 1 base from V and 5 from J, leaving 14 bases between them. The length of the CDR3 is 15 residues. Germline lookup yields CDR1 MGHRA and CDR2 YSYEKL. CDR3 nucleotide sequence: TGCGCCAGCAGCCAAGCATTCGGGGTGGAGTATGGCTACACCTTC. Protein product: CASSQAFGVEYGYTF.

This clonotype was observed many times. V and J are TRBV20-1 and TRBJ1-1, with D maybe TRBD1 (5 bases). V was trimmed by 3 bases and J by 6 bases, leaving 20 bases between them. Germline-derived CDR1 and CDR2 are DFQATT and SNEGSKA (reference sequence). The length of the CDR3 is 15 residues. The DNA for the CDR3 is TGCAGTGCTAGTGGGGCACAGTGGGTCTCTCCTGAAGCTTTCTTT. Translated, it gives CSASGAQWVSPEAFF.

The chain uses TRBV7-2 and TRBJ2-5; D might be TRBD1 or TRBD2, each matching 5 bases. Germline CDR1 and CDR2: SGHTA and FQGNSA. V was cut by 4 bases and J by 4 bases, with 16 bases left in between. The CDR3 spans 15 residues. The CDR3 here is CASSSGPRSGETQYF. CDR3 coding DNA: TGTGCCAGCAGCTCGGGACCGCGGAGCGGAGAGACCCAGTACTTC.

This clonotype was counted at least ten times. The chain couples TRBV27 to TRBJ1-1; 8 nucleotides match TRBD1. Trimming cost V 7 bases and J 7 bases; bases outside gene matches: 14. Germline CDR1 and CDR2: MNHEY and SMNVEV (reference sequence). The CDR3 is 15 amino acids. CDR3: CASTPLQGAVIEAFF. CDR3 DNA sequence: TGTGCCAGCACGCCCCTCCAGGGGGCCGTTATTGAAGCTTTCTTT.

The sample holds many counts of this clonotype. V and J are TRBV24-1 and TRBJ2-1; D possibly corresponds to TRBD1 (5 bases). The germline V gene has CDR1 KGHDR and CDR2 SFDVKD. The CDR3 is 11 residues long. V was pared by 4 bases and J by 12 bases, with 9 bases between. DNA for the CDR3: TGTGCCACCAGTGAGGGGCTGAGGCAGTTCTTC. Amino acids: CATSEGLRQFF.

The chain recombines TRBV7-9 with TRBJ1-4; no reliable D call. The CDR3 extends over 11 amino acids. V lost 8 bases, J lost 4 bases, and 5 bases lay in between. CDR1 is SEHNR, CDR2 FQNEAQ, per germline (reference sequence). For the CDR3, the DNA is TGTGCCAGCGAGGGTAATGAAAAACTGTTTTTT. Encoded protein: CASEGNEKLFF.

This clonotype was observed many times. The chain uses TRBV5-1 and TRBJ1-2; weak D call: TRBD1 (6 bases). Trimming took off 4 bases at V and 6 bases at J, with 19 bases between the two ends. The CDR3 length is 15 residues. Germline V lookup: CDR1 SGHRS, CDR2 YFSETQ. CDR3 bases: TGCGCCAGCAGCGCCGCTTCAAACACAGGGAATGGCTACACCTTC. This codes for CASSAASNTGNGYTF.

This clonotype was observed a handful of times. The chain uses TRBV7-2 and TRBJ2-1, with 14 positions matching TRBD2. J gave up 14 bases and V 3 bases, and 6 bases lay outside the gene matches. Looked up from germline, CDR1 is SGHTA and CDR2 is FQGNSA. The CDR3 totals 14 residues. The CDR3: CASSFRLAGGQEFF. CDR3 bases: TGTGCCAGCAGCTTTCGACTAGCGGGGGGGCAGGAGTTCTTC.

This clonotype was observed many times. The chain links TRBV7-7 to TRBJ2-3; tentatively, D is TRBD2 (6 bases). Germline assignment: CDR1 SSHAT and CDR2 FNYEAQ (reference sequence). The CDR3 runs to 13 residues. Trimming removed 2 bases at V and 8 bases at J, with 11 bases between. CDR3 protein: CASSLRLEGTQYF. CDR3 coding DNA: TGTGCCAGCAGCTTAAGGTTGGAGGGTACGCAGTATTTT.

The rearrangement links TRBV4-1 to TRBJ1-5, with D possibly being TRBD1 (5 bases). Germline V lookup: CDR1 MGHRA, CDR2 YSYEKL. The CDR3 runs to 16 residues. Trimming cost V 0 bases and J 6 bases, with 15 bases left between them. The CDR3 DNA follows: TGCGCCAGCAGCCAAGATAGGGCCGGGGGGGGTCAGCCCCAGCATTTT. Protein: CASSQDRAGGGQPQHF.

At least ten counts were recorded for this clonotype. The V and J genes are TRBV7-2 and TRBJ2-1; D possibly matches TRBD1 or TRBD2 (6 bases each). With 3 bases removed from V and 6 bases from J, the gap between germline ends came to 21 bases. Germline V gene data show CDR1 as SGHTA and CDR2 as FQGNSA. This CDR3 has 17 amino acids. The CDR3 nucleotides are TGTGCCAGCAGCTTGGGAATCGGGGGCGGAATCCGCAATGAGCAGTTCTTC. Protein sequence: CASSLGIGGGIRNEQFF. Complete variable domain (other parts from reference TRBV7-2 and TRBJ2-1): GAGVSQSPSNKVTEKGKDVELRCDPISGHTALYWYRQSLGQGLEFLIYFQGNSAPDKSGLPSDRFSAERTGGSVSTLTIQRTQQEDSAVYLCASSLGIGGGIRNEQFFGPGTRLTVL.

This clonotype was seen a few times. The CDR3 is CASSETSGMFYNEQFF. CDR3 coding DNA: TGTGCCAGCAGCGAGACTAGCGGGATGTTCTACAATGAGCAGTTCTTC. This chain uses TRBV6-2 or TRBV6-3 with TRBJ2-1; 11 nucleotides align to TRBD2. The CDR3 has 16 residues. J lost 3 bases, V lost 6 bases, and 7 bases had no gene match. The germline V gene has CDR1 MNHEY and CDR2 SVGEGT.